This entry lists 26 T cell receptor beta chains sequenced from one sample in a study of blood T cell repertoires in COVID-19. Assay used: immunoSEQ multiplex PCR; TCRdb lists only in-frame clones, some missing. The sample consists of almost 50,000 clones, approximately 79% of them appearing once. Sequenced material: peripheral blood. These receptors were taken from a man aged 65 to 79 with acute or convalescent COVID-19.

The chain is built from TRBV3-1 (or the pseudogene TRBV3-2) and TRBJ2-5, with a weak D call TRBD2 (6 bases). This CDR3 comprises 16 residues. Germline assignment: CDR1 LGHDT and CDR2 YNNKEL (reference sequence). The V end lost 4 bases, the J end lost 2 bases, and 17 bases lay between the germline ends. For the CDR3, the DNA is TGTGCCAGCAGCCCACGAGGAGCTAGCGCACAAGAGACCCAGTACTTC. It codes for CASSPRGASAQETQYF.

The chain combines TRBV7-9 with TRBJ1-1; the match to TRBD1 covers 8 bases. CDR3 length: 15 amino acids. Germline values: CDR1 SEHNR, CDR2 FQNEAQ (reference sequence). Germline trimming cut 5 bases from V and 6 bases from J; bases unmatched to any gene: 11. In DNA, the CDR3 is TGTGCCAGCAGCCGGTACGAGACAGGGGCCGCTGAAGCTTTCTTT. Translated: CASSRYETGAAEAFF.

This clone has only a few counts. The V gene is TRBV7-9, the J gene TRBJ2-5; 12 bases map to TRBD2. The germline CDR1 and CDR2 sequences are SEHNR and FQNEAQ (reference sequence). The length of the CDR3 is 16 residues. J gave up 6 bases and V 5 bases, and 10 bases lay outside the gene matches. The CDR3 DNA sequence: TGTGCCAGCAGCGCCCAGACTAGCGGGAGCTTACAGACCCAGTACTTC. As protein: CASSAQTSGSLQTQYF.

This chain's CDR3 is CASSLAGGQETQYF. CDR3 coding DNA: TGTGCCAGCAGCTTGGCGGGAGGGCAAGAGACCCAGTACTTC. The rearrangement joins TRBV7-7 to TRBJ2-5, with 9 bases identical to TRBD2. Germline V lookup: CDR1 SSHAT, CDR2 FNYEAQ (reference sequence). CDR3 length: 14 amino acids. Germline trimming cut 3 bases from V and 2 bases from J; bases unmatched to any gene: 1.

This clone has just a few counts. This sequence joins TRBV15 and TRBJ1-4; 8 nucleotides agree with TRBD1. J lost 7 bases, V lost 1 base, and 8 bases had no gene match. Germline V gene sequence: CDR1 LNHNV, CDR2 YYDKDF (reference sequence). The CDR3 spans 16 residues. CDR3 protein: CATSRAPRRGLEKLFF. In DNA form, the CDR3 reads TGTGCCACCAGCAGAGCCCCACGCAGGGGGCTTGAAAAACTGTTTTTT.

CDR3 loop: CASSPERGLDNYGYTF. In nucleotides, the CDR3 is TGTGCCAGCAGCCCCGAGAGGGGGCTCGACAACTATGGCTACACCTTC. The chain combines TRBV4-2 with TRBJ1-2, with TRBD1 identical over 7 bases. The ends lost 4 bases at V and 2 bases at J; junction bases unmatched: 10. In germline, CDR1 is LGHNA, CDR2 YNFKEQ. The CDR3 loop spans 16 amino acids.

This clone turned up a few times. V usage is TRBV5-1 and J usage is TRBJ2-2, with 9 bases aligning to TRBD1. This CDR3 contains 16 residues. Germline CDR1 reads SGHRS; CDR2 reads YFSETQ. The trim removed 6 bases at V and 1 base at J, leaving 7 bases unmatched. The CDR3 reads CASTDPGQGNTGELFF. The CDR3, as DNA: TGCGCCAGCACGGATCCGGGACAGGGGAACACCGGGGAGCTGTTTTTT.

The genes are TRBV11-2 and TRBJ1-1; the D gene is possibly TRBD1 (6 bases). The CDR3 runs to 16 residues. With 0 bases removed from V and 6 bases from J, the gap between germline ends came to 17 bases. Per the germline V gene, CDR1 is SGHAT and CDR2 is FQNNGV. The CDR3: CASSLDPGTLGPEAFF. In nucleotides, the CDR3 is TGTGCCAGCAGCTTAGACCCCGGGACATTGGGCCCTGAAGCTTTCTTT.

The CDR3 is CASSPGTSGYEQYF. Written as DNA, the CDR3 is TGTGCCAGCAGCCCCGGGACTAGTGGGTACGAGCAGTACTTC. The rearrangement joins TRBV2 to TRBJ2-7; 8 bases line up with TRBD2. The CDR3 spans 14 residues. CDR1 SNHLY and CDR2 FYNNEI come from the germline V gene. V gave up 6 bases and J gave up 4 bases; unmatched junction bases: 8.

The chain combines TRBV10-2 with TRBJ1-1, with D perhaps TRBD1 (5 bases). V was clipped by 6 bases and J by 0 bases, with 17 bases between them. The CDR3 length is 16 residues. Germline V gene lookup returns CDR1 WSHSY and CDR2 SAAADI. CDR3 sequence: CASRHGRRGMNTEAFF. As DNA, the CDR3 is TGCGCCAGCAGACACGGACGACGGGGGATGAACACTGAAGCTTTCTTT.

The chain is built from TRBV5-1 and TRBJ2-5; a weak D match, TRBD1 (6 bases). CDR1 and CDR2 (germline): SGHRS, YFSETQ. The CDR3 runs 13 residues. Deletions cut 4 bases from V and 5 bases from J, with 12 bases between. CDR3 bases: TGCGCCAGCAGCGGAACAGGGTGGGAGACCCAGTACTTC. Amino acid sequence: CASSGTGWETQYF.

This chain joins TRBV5-1 and TRBJ2-2, with D uncertain. V was pared by 2 bases and J by 4 bases, with 9 bases between. Germline values: CDR1 SGHRS, CDR2 YFSETQ. The CDR3 spans 14 residues. The CDR3 DNA is TGCGCCAGCAGCTTATTTGAGAGCACCGGGGAGCTGTTTTTT. Its protein is CASSLFESTGELFF.

The chain recombines TRBV28 with TRBJ2-7, with TRBD2 matching over 10 bases. The V and J ends lost 5 bases and 4 bases, in that order; junction bases with no gene match: 8. The CDR3 totals 15 residues. The germline gives CDR1 MDHEN, CDR2 SYDVKM. CDR3 coding DNA: TGTGCCAGCAGTAGCGGGGCTAGCGGGAGTTACGAGCAGTACTTC. Translation: CASSSGASGSYEQYF.

This clone has just a few counts. The chain has TRBV19 and TRBJ2-4; the match to TRBD1 covers 9 bases. Germline V gene sequence: CDR1 LNHDA, CDR2 SQIVND (reference sequence). The CDR3 runs 17 residues. V lost 3 bases and J lost 0; bases outside the gene matches: 6. The CDR3 region is CASSMVTGGLAKNIQYF. For the CDR3, the DNA is TGTGCCAGTAGTATGGTGACAGGGGGTCTAGCCAAAAACATTCAGTACTTC. The full variable domain, completed using reference TRBV19 and TRBJ2-4, is DGGITQSPKYLFRKEGQNVTLSCEQNLNHDAMYWYRQDPGQGLRLIYYSQIVNDFQKGDIAEGYSVSREKKESFPLTVTSAQKNPTAFYLCASSMVTGGLAKNIQYFGAGTRLSVL.

This sequence joins TRBV6-6 and TRBJ2-7; a possible D gene is TRBD1 (6 bases). The CDR3 spans 13 residues. Trimming left V 7 bases short and J 2 bases short, with 12 bases between. Germline CDR1 reads MNHNY; CDR2 reads SVGAGI (reference sequence). The CDR3 protein is CASNPQGTYEQYF. For the CDR3, the DNA is TGTGCCAGCAACCCTCAGGGGACCTACGAGCAGTACTTC.

This chain joins TRBV10-3 and TRBJ2-2; 8 bases line up with TRBD2. Per germline, CDR1 ENHRY and CDR2 SYGVKD. Trimming cost V 8 bases and J 5 bases; bases outside gene matches: 7. The CDR3 consists of 14 residues. The CDR3 DNA is TGTGCCATCCGCTTCGAGCGGGAGACCGGGGAGCTGTTTTTT. Its translation is CAIRFERETGELFF.

DNA for the CDR3: TGTGCCAGCAGTCGAGACAGGACCGATCAGCCCCAGCATTTT. Its protein is CASSRDRTDQPQHF. V and J are TRBV28 and TRBJ1-5, with a tentative D call TRBD1 (6 bases). Germline V gives CDR1 MDHEN, CDR2 SYDVKM. V was shortened by 5 bases and J by 5 bases, with 13 bases between the two germline ends. This CDR3 has 14 residues.

This clone was seen just once. The chain joins TRBV6-2 or TRBV6-3 to TRBJ1-1; D unclear. Trimming removed 1 base at V and 1 base at J, with 10 bases between. In germline, CDR1 is MNHEY, CDR2 SVGEGT. This CDR3 contains 15 residues. In DNA form, the CDR3 reads TGTGCCAGCAGTTACTTGGGAGGGCCGAACACTGAAGCTTTCTTT. Its protein is CASSYLGGPNTEAFF.

In its sample, this clone was seen once. The rearrangement links TRBV3-1 (or the pseudogene TRBV3-2) to TRBJ2-1; 11 nucleotides line up with TRBD2. CDR3 length equals 15 residues. Germline CDR1 reads LGHDT; CDR2 reads YNNKEL (reference sequence). V dropped 4 bases and J dropped 5; count of bases not matched to a gene: 4. The CDR3 nucleotides are TGTGCCAGCAGCCTTAGCGGGGGGGTTGACAATGAGCAGTTCTTC. It codes for CASSLSGGVDNEQFF.

The V gene is TRBV27, the J gene TRBJ2-3, with D possibly being TRBD1 (5 bases). Germline lookup yields CDR1 MNHEY and CDR2 SMNVEV (reference sequence). The CDR3 spans 13 residues. Trimming stripped 8 bases from V and 5 bases from J, with 14 bases between. The CDR3 bases are TGTGCCAGCGGGTGGGGTCAGGGAGATACGCAGTATTTT. Residues: CASGWGQGDTQYF.

This rearrangement joins TRBV27 to TRBJ2-5, with TRBD2 identical over 8 bases. The CDR3 has 18 residues. The V gene end was trimmed by 0 bases and the J gene end by 4 bases; junction bases not matched to a gene: 13. Germline V gene sequence: CDR1 MNHEY, CDR2 SMNVEV (reference sequence). The CDR3 sequence is CASSLSPGRAGGGETQYF. CDR3 in DNA: TGTGCCAGCAGTTTATCCCCGGGCAGGGCGGGGGGCGGAGAGACCCAGTACTTC.

This clone has more than one count but fewer than ten. The rearrangement uses TRBV5-1 and TRBJ2-7, with 10 bases lining up with TRBD2. Looked up from germline, CDR1 is SGHRS and CDR2 is YFSETQ. Trimming cost V 1 base and J 7 bases; bases outside gene matches: 8. The CDR3 totals 15 residues. Here the CDR3 reads CASSLMSSGSGEQYF. CDR3 DNA: TGCGCCAGCAGCTTGATGTCTAGCGGGAGTGGTGAGCAGTACTTC.

The chain has TRBV11-1 and TRBJ2-7; 7 bases line up with TRBD2. The CDR3 is 14 residues long. J gave up 5 bases and V 0 bases, and 4 bases lay outside the gene matches. Per the germline V gene, CDR1 is SGHAT and CDR2 is FQDESV (reference sequence). In DNA form, the CDR3 reads TGTGCCAGCAGCTTAGCCCGCGGGGGTCACGAGCAGTACTTC. This sequence encodes CASSLARGGHEQYF.

This clone was recorded only once. V usage is TRBV29-1 and J usage is TRBJ2-1; 8 nucleotides line up with TRBD2. Germline-derived CDR1 and CDR2 are SQVTM and ANQGSEA. V was pared by 7 bases and J by 3 bases, with 5 bases of the junction left unmatched. The CDR3 is 13 residues long. The CDR3 region is CSASGGYYNEQFF. CDR3 DNA: TGCAGCGCAAGCGGGGGATACTACAATGAGCAGTTCTTC.

The rearrangement links TRBV29-1 to TRBJ2-1, with TRBD2 identical over 10 bases. Germline V gene sequence: CDR1 SQVTM, CDR2 ANQGSEA. Germline trimming cut 2 bases from V and 3 bases from J; bases unmatched to any gene: 7. This CDR3 comprises 16 residues. This CDR3 reads CSVESSGGAVYNEQFF. Here the CDR3 DNA reads TGCAGCGTTGAATCCAGCGGGGGGGCGGTCTACAATGAGCAGTTCTTC.

J is TRBJ1-4 and V is TRBV5-1, with D possibly TRBD1 on 5 matching bases. Germline V gene sequence: CDR1 SGHRS, CDR2 YFSETQ. V was trimmed by 5 bases and J by 7 bases, leaving 15 bases between them. The CDR3 contains 14 residues. The CDR3 nucleotides are TGCGCCAGCAGGCCTACAGGTTGGTCTGAAAAACTGTTTTTT. The encoded protein is CASRPTGWSEKLFF.